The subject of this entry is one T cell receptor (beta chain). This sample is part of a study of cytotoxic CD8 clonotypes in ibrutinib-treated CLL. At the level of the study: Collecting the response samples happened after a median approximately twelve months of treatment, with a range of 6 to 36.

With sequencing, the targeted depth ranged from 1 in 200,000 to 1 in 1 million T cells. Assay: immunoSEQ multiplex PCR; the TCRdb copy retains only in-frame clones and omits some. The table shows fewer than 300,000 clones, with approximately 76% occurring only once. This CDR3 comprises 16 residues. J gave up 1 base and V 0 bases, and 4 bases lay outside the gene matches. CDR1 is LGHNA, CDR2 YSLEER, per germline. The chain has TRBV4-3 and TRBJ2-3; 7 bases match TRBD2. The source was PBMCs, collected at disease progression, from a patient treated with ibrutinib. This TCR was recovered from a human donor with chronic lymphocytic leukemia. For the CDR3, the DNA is TGCGCCAGCAGCCAAGAAGGTGGGAGGGGCACAGATACGCAGTATTTT. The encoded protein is CASSQEGGRGTDTQYF.